This T cell receptor (beta chain) was recorded in a study of T cells expressing NK-cell markers. Using the 5' RACE reads, TCRdb records one entry per CDR3 protein without DNA. With 440,000 or so distinct CDR3 sequences in the sample, the ten largest clones hold 7.3%. The specimen was blood T cells: a sorted CD56 or NKG2C T cell subset, CD4+ or CD8+ T cells, or bulk PBMC T cells (not recorded which). This TCR derives from a woman aged 18 to 75 in good health.

The CDR3 here is CASPTPGQNTGELFF. V usage is TRBV6-1 and J usage is TRBJ2-2; TCRdb's D call of TRBD1 is untestable without DNA. The CDR3 loop spans 15 amino acids. Looked up from germline, CDR1 is MNHNS and CDR2 is SASEGT.